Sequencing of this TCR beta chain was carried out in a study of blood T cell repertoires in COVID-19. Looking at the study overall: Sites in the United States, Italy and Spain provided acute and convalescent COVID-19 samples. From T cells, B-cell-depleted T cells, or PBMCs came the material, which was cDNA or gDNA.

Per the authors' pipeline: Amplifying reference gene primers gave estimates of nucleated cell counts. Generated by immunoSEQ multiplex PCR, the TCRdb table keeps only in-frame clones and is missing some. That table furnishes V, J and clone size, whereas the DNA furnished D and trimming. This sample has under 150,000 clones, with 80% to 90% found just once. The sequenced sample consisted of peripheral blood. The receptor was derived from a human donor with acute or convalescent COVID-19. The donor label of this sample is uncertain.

CDR3 region: CASLQVQPQHF. In DNA form, the CDR3 reads TGCGCCAGCCTCCAGGTACAGCCCCAGCATTTT. The chain has TRBV10-1 and TRBJ1-5; no definite D call. V was shortened by 8 bases and J by 7 bases, with 9 bases between the two germline ends. Germline values: CDR1 WNHNN, CDR2 SYGVQD (reference sequence). The CDR3 covers 11 residues.